The entry below gives a single T cell receptor beta chain sequence along with its context. There is no known antigen for this receptor. No much larger clonotype is one base removed from it; base qualities were not supplied. To be eligible, patients had to be adults with ileal or ileocolonic Crohn's disease and an indication for ileocolonic resection. Whole ileal mucosal biopsies were stored frozen at -80°C before DNA extraction. A TRizol-based method was used to extract genomic DNA from the frozen whole biopsies, and the DNA was quantified with a NanoDrop 2000 spectrophotometer. These data come from a study of T cell repertoires in ileal Crohn's disease (dated by TCRdb to about 2019). About the study as a whole: The median duration of disease was around 8 years, and at the time of surgery roughly 36% of patients were active smokers. The study was conducted in parallel with a multicentre cohort that was designed to identify predictors of early endoscopic recurrence following ileocolonic resection. A Rutgeerts score higher than i0 was the definition used for endoscopic postoperative recurrence. The study sequenced 171 mucosal samples from more than 50 patients, taken at several locations on the surgical specimen and at postoperative endoscopy. Every patient underwent surgery because of a complication, which was stricturing disease in around 61% of cases and penetrating disease in about 39%. Roughly half of the patients were given postoperative therapy, with 11 receiving thiopurines and under 20 receiving anti-TNF agents. A prospective multicentre cohort supplied the 55 to 65 Crohn's disease patients whose TCR repertoires were analysed. Points the paper makes about the study in general: Higher percentages of high-frequency clones at the time of surgery were linked to endoscopic recurrence, and every patient with clonality above 26.8% (18/57) had recurrence. Sorted CD8 T cells carried more high-frequency clones than CD4 T cells, suggesting mucosal expansions were mainly CD8. A significantly higher proportion of clonal expansions was observed in active smokers at surgery than in non-smokers (about 25% vs 20%, p=0.02). Mucosal CD4 and CD8 T cells were sorted and sequenced only in a subgroup of patients, whose size was not stated.

Sequences SGDLS (CDR1) and YYNGEE (CDR2) are obtained from the germline V gene. Taken from cysteine to phenylalanine, the CDR3 has 15 residues. The DNA shown is the 45-base CDR3, in frame from base 1. Trimming removed 4 bases from V and 7 bases from J; the gene matches leave 5 bases unexplained. For commercial TCRB immunosequencing, approximately 500 nanograms of biopsy DNA were submitted for each sample. A two-step, amplification bias-controlled multiplex PCR was used by Adaptive Biotechnology to amplify CDR3 regions from genomic DNA. Primers covering every V and J gene segment were used in the first PCR, while barcodes and Illumina adapters were added in the second PCR. CDR3 libraries were sequenced using an Illumina instrument. The authors' pipeline ran thus. Analysis combined the vendor-provided pipelines with custom analysis of raw data in R/Bioconductor under R version 3.3.0. Clonality, which ranges from 0 to 1, was calculated as the inverse of the normalised Shannon entropy across all productive clones. High-frequency clones were defined as the repertoire share of the top 100 clones, retaining only clones passing a 95% confidence test. The Simpson index measured repertoire diversity, and the Morisita-Horn index measured overlap between samples. The clones in this table, taken by TCRdb from immuneACCESS, are in-frame only. Not every clone is retained; where verified, under half of the shortfall comes from an unresolved V gene, and the cause of the rest is unknown. That table is the source of V, J and clone size, and D and trimming were worked out from the DNA. The sample records approximately 4,100 clones, about four fifths of which are singletons. The ten largest make up roughly 7% of the sample.

The source is an adult with Crohn's disease. The sample was ileal tissue. The chain couples TRBV9 to TRBJ2-2; 12 nucleotides in the junction match TRBD2. The CDR3: CASSYGLAGNGELFF. The sequenced DNA: TGTGCCAGCAGCTACGGACTAGCGGGAAACGGGGAGCTGTTTTTT.